This T cell receptor (beta chain) emerged from a study of neoadjuvant anti-PD-1 for oral cavity cancer. For the study at large: Most patients had three to four biweekly doses of 3 mg/kg nivolumab before resection. Broader study findings: Each response group had just a few patients in TCR analyses. Higher pretreatment blood Treg/Th17 ratios correlated with higher pretreatment blood and lower post-treatment tumor TCRbeta clonality.

This clone was counted many times. The antigen is undetermined. Clones were sequenced by immunoSEQ multiplex PCR, and TCRdb holds only the in-frame ones, with some missing. Of tens of thousands of clones in the sample, approximately 26% were seen once. V was cut by 3 bases and J by 2 bases, with 11 bases left in between. The CDR3 loop spans 14 amino acids. The germline CDR1 and CDR2 sequences are KGHSH and LQKENI. Sample time point: after neoadjuvant nivolumab, at surgical resection. This material consisted of tumor tissue, taken after nivolumab (anti-PD-1) treatment. V usage is TRBV18 and J usage is TRBJ2-7; weak D call: TRBD1 (6 bases). The sequence came from a person aged 40 to 85 with oral cavity squamous cell carcinoma. CDR3 sequence (DNA): TGTGCCAGCTCACCGGGGGACAATCCCTACGAGCAGTACTTC. Translating it yields CASSPGDNPYEQYF.